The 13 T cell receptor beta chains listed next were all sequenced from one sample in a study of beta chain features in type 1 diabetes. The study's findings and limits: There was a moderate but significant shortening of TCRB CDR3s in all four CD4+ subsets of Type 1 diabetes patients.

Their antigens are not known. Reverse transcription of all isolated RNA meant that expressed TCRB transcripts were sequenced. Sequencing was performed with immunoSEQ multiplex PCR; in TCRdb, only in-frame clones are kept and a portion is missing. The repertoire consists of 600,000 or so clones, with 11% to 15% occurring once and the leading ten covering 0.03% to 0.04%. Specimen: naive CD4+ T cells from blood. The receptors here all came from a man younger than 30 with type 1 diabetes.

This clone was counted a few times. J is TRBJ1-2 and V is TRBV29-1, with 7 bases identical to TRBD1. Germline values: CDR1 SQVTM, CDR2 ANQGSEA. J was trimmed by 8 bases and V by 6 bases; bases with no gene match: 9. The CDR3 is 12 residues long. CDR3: CSVARTGAGYTF. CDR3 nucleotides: TGCAGCGTGGCCCGAACAGGGGCCGGCTACACCTTC.

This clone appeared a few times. CDR3 nucleotides: TGTGCCAGCAGCACCTTTCAGACAGCCGGGATAAACATTCAGTACTTC. It encodes CASSTFQTAGINIQYF. J is TRBJ2-4 and V is TRBV27; D tentatively reads TRBD1 or TRBD2 (5 bases each). V gave up 6 bases and J gave up 6 bases, with 21 bases separating them. This CDR3 is 16 amino acids long. The germline CDR1 and CDR2 sequences are MNHEY and SMNVEV (reference sequence).

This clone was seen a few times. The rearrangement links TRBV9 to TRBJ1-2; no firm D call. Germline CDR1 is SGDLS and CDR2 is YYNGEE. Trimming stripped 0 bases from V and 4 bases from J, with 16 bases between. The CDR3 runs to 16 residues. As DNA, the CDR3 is TGTGCCAGCAGCGTAGCCGTGGCGGCAGCGACCTATGGCTACACCTTC. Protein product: CASSVAVAAATYGYTF.

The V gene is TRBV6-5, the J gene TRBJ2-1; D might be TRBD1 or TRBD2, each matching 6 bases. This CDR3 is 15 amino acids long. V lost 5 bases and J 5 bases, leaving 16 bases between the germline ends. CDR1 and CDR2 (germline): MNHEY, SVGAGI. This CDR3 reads CASSPTGRGDNEQFF. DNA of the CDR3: TGTGCCAGCAGTCCTACAGGGCGGGGTGACAATGAGCAGTTCTTC.

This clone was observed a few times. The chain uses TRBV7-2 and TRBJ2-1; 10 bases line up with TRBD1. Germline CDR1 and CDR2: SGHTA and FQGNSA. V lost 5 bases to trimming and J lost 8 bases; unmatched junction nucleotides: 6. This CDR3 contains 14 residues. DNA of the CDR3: TGTGCCAGCAGCCCCGACAGGGGGCGTCATGAGCAGTTCTTC. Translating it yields CASSPDRGRHEQFF.

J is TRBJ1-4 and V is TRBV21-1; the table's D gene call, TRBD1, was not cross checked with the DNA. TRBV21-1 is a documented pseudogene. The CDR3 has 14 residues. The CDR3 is CASSKVLQVEKLFF. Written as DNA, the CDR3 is TGTGCCAGCAGCAAAGTATTACAAGTTGAAAAACTGTTTTTT.

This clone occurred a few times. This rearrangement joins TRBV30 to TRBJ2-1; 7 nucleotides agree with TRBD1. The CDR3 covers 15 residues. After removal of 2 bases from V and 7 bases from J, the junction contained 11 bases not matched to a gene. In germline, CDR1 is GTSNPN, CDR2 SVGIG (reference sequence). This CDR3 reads CAWSIGQVILNEQFF. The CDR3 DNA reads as TGTGCCTGGAGTATAGGACAGGTTATCCTGAATGAGCAGTTCTTC.

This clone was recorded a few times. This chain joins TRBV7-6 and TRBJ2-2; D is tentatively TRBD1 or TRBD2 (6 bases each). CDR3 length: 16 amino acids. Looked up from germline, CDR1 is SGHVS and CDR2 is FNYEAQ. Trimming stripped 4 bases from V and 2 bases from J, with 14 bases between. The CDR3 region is CASSSLGGPNTGELFF. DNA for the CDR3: TGTGCCAGCAGCTCCCTCGGGGGCCCTAACACCGGGGAGCTGTTTTTT.

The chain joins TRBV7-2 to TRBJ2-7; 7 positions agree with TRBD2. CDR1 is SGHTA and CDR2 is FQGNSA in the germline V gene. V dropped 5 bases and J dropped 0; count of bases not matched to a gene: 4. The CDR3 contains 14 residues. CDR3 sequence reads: CASSRLAASYEQYF. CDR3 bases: TGTGCCAGCAGCAGGCTAGCGGCCTCCTACGAGCAGTACTTC.

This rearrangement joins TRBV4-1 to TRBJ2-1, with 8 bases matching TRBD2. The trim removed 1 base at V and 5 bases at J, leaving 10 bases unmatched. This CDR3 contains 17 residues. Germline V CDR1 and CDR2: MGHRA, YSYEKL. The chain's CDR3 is CASSQAQRRGGNNEQFF. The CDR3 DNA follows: TGCGCCAGCAGCCAAGCCCAGCGCCGGGGGGGAAACAATGAGCAGTTCTTC.

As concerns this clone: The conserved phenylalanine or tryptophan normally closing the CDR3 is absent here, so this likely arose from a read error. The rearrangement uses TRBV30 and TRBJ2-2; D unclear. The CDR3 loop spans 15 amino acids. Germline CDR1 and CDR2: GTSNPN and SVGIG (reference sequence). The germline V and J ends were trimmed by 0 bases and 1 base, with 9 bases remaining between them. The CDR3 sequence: CAWSVWVGNTGELFL. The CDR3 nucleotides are TGTGCCTGGAGTGTCTGGGTAGGGAACACCGGGGAGCTGTTTCTT.

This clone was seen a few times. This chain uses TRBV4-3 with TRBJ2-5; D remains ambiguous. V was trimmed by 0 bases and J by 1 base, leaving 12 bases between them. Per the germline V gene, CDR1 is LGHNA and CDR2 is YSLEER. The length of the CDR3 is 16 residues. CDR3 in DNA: TGCGCCAGCAGCCAAGAGCCACCCGGCGGCCAAGAGACCCAGTACTTC. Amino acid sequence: CASSQEPPGGQETQYF.

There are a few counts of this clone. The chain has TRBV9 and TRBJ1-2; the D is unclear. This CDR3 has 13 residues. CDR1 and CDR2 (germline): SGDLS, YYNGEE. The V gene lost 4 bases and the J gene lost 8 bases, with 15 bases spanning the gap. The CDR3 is CASSTRAREGYTF. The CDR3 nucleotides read TGTGCCAGCAGCACCCGAGCCCGGGAAGGCTACACCTTC.